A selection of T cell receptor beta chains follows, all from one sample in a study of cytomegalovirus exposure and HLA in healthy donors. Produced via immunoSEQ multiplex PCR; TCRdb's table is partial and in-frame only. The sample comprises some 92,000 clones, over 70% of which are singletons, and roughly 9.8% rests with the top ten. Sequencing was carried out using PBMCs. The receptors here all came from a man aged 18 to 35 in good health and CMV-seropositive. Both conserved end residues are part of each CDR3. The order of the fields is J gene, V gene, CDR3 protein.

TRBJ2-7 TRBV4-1 CASSEEGGQVSYEQYF
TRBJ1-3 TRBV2 CASSELAGPGNTIYF
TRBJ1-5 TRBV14 CASRYTMYSNQPQHF
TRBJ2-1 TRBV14 CASSQDRGGEQFF
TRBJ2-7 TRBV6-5 CASSYGTEQYF
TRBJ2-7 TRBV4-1 CASSHLGDRLPYEQYF
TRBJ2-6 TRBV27 CATSGTGTGANVLTF
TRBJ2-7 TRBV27 CASSLITGVEQYF
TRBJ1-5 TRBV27 CASSDLQASEPQHF
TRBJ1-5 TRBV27 CASSLSGAHISYSNQPQHF
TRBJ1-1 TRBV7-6 CASSLEQNTEAFF
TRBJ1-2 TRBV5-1 CASSFTPGDYGYTF
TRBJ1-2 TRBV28 CASSLSRWGRVVEGYTF
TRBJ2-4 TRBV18 CASSPSSGGNIQYF
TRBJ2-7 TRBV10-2 CASKGPSYEQYF
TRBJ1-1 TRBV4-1 CASSQPRGNTEAFF
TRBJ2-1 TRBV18 CASSPGAEQFF
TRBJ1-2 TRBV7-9 CASSLESLRYNYGYTF
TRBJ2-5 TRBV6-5 CASSFGQGYQETQYF
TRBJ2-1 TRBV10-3 CAISLTDRDNEQFF
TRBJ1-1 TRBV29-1 CSVEVMGQGGLTAFF
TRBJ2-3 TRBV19 CASSPGLATSTDTQYF